Listed below are T cell receptor beta chains from one sample, sequenced in a study of cytomegalovirus exposure and HLA in healthy donors. Produced via immunoSEQ multiplex PCR; TCRdb's table is partial and in-frame only. Among some 170,000 clones listed, roughly nine tenths were seen once. The source material was PBMCs. These receptors all stem from a woman in her 30s in good health and CMV-seronegative. Each CDR3 is given with its conserved first and last residue. D genes are given only for firm matches. A clone size is listed for some rows: how often the clone was seen (once, few, many), or a class if it is expanded.

NA TRBJ2-7 NA TRBV5-1 TGCGCCAGCAGCGGAGGAGGAGCTTACGAGCAGTACTTC CASSGGGAYEQYF
NA TRBJ1-5 NA TRBV6-5 TGTGCCAGCAGAAACAGCGACAATCAGCCCCAGCATTTT CASRNSDNQPQHF
NA TRBJ2-7 NA TRBV15 TGTGCCACCAGCGTTAGCGTCGCCTACTACGAGCAGTACTTC CATSVSVAYYEQYF
NA TRBJ2-2 NA TRBV19 TGTGCCAGTAGTATAGGGTCCCTCCCCCCGGTACTTACCGGGGAGCTGTTTTTT CASSIGSLPPVLTGELFF
once TRBJ1-1 NA TRBV6-5 TGTGCCAGCAGTGAATTCGGGTGGAACACTGAAGCTTTCTTT CASSEFGWNTEAFF
NA TRBJ1-1 TRBD1 TRBV28 TGTGCCAGCAGCGAGCAGGGGGCAAGAGCTTTCTTT CASSEQGARAFF
once TRBJ1-3 NA TRBV11-2 TGTGCCAGCAGCCCCAATTTCCAGGACACCATATATTTT CASSPNFQDTIYF
NA TRBJ2-1 NA TRBV7-2 TGTGCCAGCAGCTTAAGGACCGGGGGTATATATGAGCAGTTCTTC CASSLRTGGIYEQFF
NA TRBJ1-1 NA TRBV5-4 TGTGCCAGCAGTACAGGGTGGGGGAACACTGAAGCTTTCTTT CASSTGWGNTEAFF
NA TRBJ1-1 NA TRBV28 TGTGCCAGCAGTTCCGGTGGGGGGATCTGGGAAGAAGCTTTCTTT CASSSGGGIWEEAFF
NA TRBJ1-4 NA TRBV30 TGTGCCTGGAGTGGAGGGAATGAAAAACTGTTTTTT CAWSGGNEKLFF
NA TRBJ2-3 NA TRBV5-1 TGCGCCAGCGGCCCCAGAGATACGCAGTATTTT CASGPRDTQYF
NA TRBJ1-1 TRBD1 TRBV11-1 TGTGCCAGCAGCACAAGCAGGGGGCGAAGGACTGAAGCTTTCTTT CASSTSRGRRTEAFF
NA TRBJ2-7 TRBD1 TRBV27 TGTGCCAGCAGTTTAGTGAGGGGGAGGACAGGGATCTACGAGCAGTACTTC CASSLVRGRTGIYEQYF
NA TRBJ2-7 NA TRBV19 TGTGCCAGTAGTATCGCAGGGTCCCGCGAGCAGTACTTC CASSIAGSREQYF
many TRBJ2-3 TRBD2 TRBV9 TGTGCCAGCAGCGTGAGCGGGATGGCAGATACGCAGTATTTT CASSVSGMADTQYF
NA TRBJ2-7 TRBD2 TRBV9 TGTGCCAGCAGCGCCAGTCGGGGGGGCAGCGAGCAGTACTTC CASSASRGGSEQYF
once TRBJ2-7 NA TRBV6-6 TGTGCCAGCAGTTATGACCGGGACTACGAGCAGTACTTC CASSYDRDYEQYF
NA TRBJ2-7 NA TRBV6-1 TGTGCCAGCAGCGTCTCCGGAGCCTACGAGCAGTACTTC CASSVSGAYEQYF
NA TRBJ2-3 NA TRBV7-8 TGTGCCAGCAGCCTCCGGGCCCGAACCCTGTCTAGCACAGATACGCAGTATTTT CASSLRARTLSSTDTQYF
NA TRBJ2-3 NA TRBV27 TGTGCCAGCAGTTTATCGGGTACAGGATGGGATACGCAGTATTTT CASSLSGTGWDTQYF
NA TRBJ2-1 NA TRBV5-4 TGTGCCAGCAGCTTGGGTAAAAATGAGCAGTTCTTC CASSLGKNEQFF
few TRBJ2-7 NA TRBV15 TGTGCCACCAGCAGTTTGCACAGCCCGAATGGTGTGGACGAGCAGTACTTC CATSSLHSPNGVDEQYF
NA TRBJ2-1 TRBD2 TRBV10-3 TGTGCCATCAGTGACCTAAGCGGGAGCTCCTACAATGAGCAGTTCTTC CAISDLSGSSYNEQFF
NA TRBJ2-2 TRBD1 TRBV10-3 TGTGCCATCACTGCAGGGGGATACACCGGGGAGCTGTTTTTT CAITAGGYTGELFF
few TRBJ1-1 TRBD1 TRBV18 TGTGCCAGCTCACCCGACAGGGGAGGTGAAGCTTTCTTT CASSPDRGGEAFF
NA TRBJ2-1 NA TRBV5-4 TGTGCCACCTCATTGGCCGCTGCTTTCCACAATGAGCAGTTCTTC CATSLAAAFHNEQFF
NA TRBJ2-7 TRBD1 TRBV6-1 TGTGCCAGCAGGGAGGGGACAGGGGCCTACGAGCAGTACTTC CASREGTGAYEQYF